This TCR beta chain comes out of a study of blood T cell repertoires in COVID-19. At the level of the study: The United States, Italy and Spain provided the acute and convalescent COVID-19 samples.

V shed 0 bases and J shed 6 bases, with 9 bases lying between them. The V gene's germline CDR1 is SGHDT and CDR2 YYEEEE. This CDR3 spans 13 amino acids. Original analysis: Amplification with reference gene primers provided the estimates of nucleated cell counts. Data came from immunoSEQ multiplex PCR; TCRdb stores just in-frame clones and leaves some out. The DNA gave D and trimming, while V, J and clone size come from that table. The sample gives 150,000 or so clones, approximately 84% of which show up once; 22% is in the top ten. This TCR was recovered from an elderly woman with acute or convalescent COVID-19. The chain employs TRBV5-6 and TRBJ1-1; D remains unclear. What was sequenced was peripheral blood. The CDR3 DNA reads as TGTGCCAGCAGCTTGGGCAGGCGCCCTGAAGCTTTCTTT. Protein: CASSLGRRPEAFF.